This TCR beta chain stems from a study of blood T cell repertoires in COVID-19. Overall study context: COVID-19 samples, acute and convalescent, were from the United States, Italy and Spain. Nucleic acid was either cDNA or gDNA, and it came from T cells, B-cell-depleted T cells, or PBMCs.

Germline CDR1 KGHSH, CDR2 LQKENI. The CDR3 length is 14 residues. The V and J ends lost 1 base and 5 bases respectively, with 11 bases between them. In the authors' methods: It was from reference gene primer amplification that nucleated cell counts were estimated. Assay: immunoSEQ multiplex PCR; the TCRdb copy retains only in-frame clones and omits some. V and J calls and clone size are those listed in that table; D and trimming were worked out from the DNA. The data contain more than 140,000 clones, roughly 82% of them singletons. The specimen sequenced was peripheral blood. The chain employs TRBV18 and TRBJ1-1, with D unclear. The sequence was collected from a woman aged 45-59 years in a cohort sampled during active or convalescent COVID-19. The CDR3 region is CASSPHRGGTEAFF. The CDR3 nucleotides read TGTGCCAGCTCACCACATCGGGGTGGGACTGAAGCTTTCTTT. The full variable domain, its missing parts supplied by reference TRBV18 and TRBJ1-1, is NAGVMQNPRHLVRRRGQEARLRCSPMKGHSHVYWYRQLPEEGLKFMVYLQKENIIDESGMPKERFSAEFPKEGPSILRIQQVVRGDSAAYFCASSPHRGGTEAFFGQGTRLTVV.